The 13 T cell receptor beta chains below all came from one sample that was sequenced in a study of cytomegalovirus exposure and HLA in healthy donors. The PCR contained 60 Vbeta and 13 Jbeta primers. Using immunoSEQ multiplex PCR, the repertoire was profiled, and TCRdb retains in-frame clones only, with some absent. The sample lists about 200,000 clones, 60% to 85% seen once, with 1.5% in the top ten. Sequenced sample: PBMCs. The receptor set was obtained from a girl aged 5-17 years in good health and CMV-seropositive.

This chain links TRBV19 with TRBJ2-4, with D maybe TRBD2 (5 bases). The CDR3 runs 15 residues. Trimming removed 4 bases at V and 0 bases at J, with 10 bases between. The germline CDR1 and CDR2 sequences are LNHDA and SQIVND (reference sequence). The CDR3 coding sequence is TGTGCCAGTAGTAATCGGGAAGTAGCCAAAAACATTCAGTACTTC. Translation: CASSNREVAKNIQYF.

The chain is built from TRBV27 and TRBJ2-3, with TRBD2 identical over 12 bases. The CDR3 has 19 amino acids. V dropped 0 bases and J dropped 0; count of bases not matched to a gene: 7. The V gene's germline CDR1 is MNHEY and CDR2 SMNVEV (reference sequence). The CDR3 bases are TGTGCCAGCAGTTTATCGCCCCTAGCGGGGGGGCTGAGCACAGATACGCAGTATTTT. Amino acid sequence: CASSLSPLAGGLSTDTQYF.

The CDR3 spells CASSVATTSGASSTDTQYF. CDR3 nucleotides: TGTGCCAGCAGCGTAGCTACCACTAGCGGGGCATCTAGCACAGATACGCAGTATTTT. The chain recombines TRBV9 with TRBJ2-3, with TRBD2 identical over 10 bases. The trim removed 0 bases at V and 0 bases at J, leaving 10 bases unmatched. Germline CDR1 SGDLS, CDR2 YYNGEE. CDR3 length: 19 amino acids.

The gene calls are TRBV6-1 and TRBJ1-1, with D perhaps TRBD1 (5 bases). Germline V gene sequence: CDR1 MNHNS, CDR2 SASEGT. This CDR3 region has 16 residues. V lost 1 base, J lost 3 bases, and 15 bases lay in between. The CDR3 sequence is CASSEEVGRAYTEAFF. The CDR3, as DNA: TGTGCCAGCAGTGAAGAAGTGGGCAGGGCGTACACTGAAGCTTTCTTT.

This clone showed up just a few times. V gene TRBV9 combines with J gene TRBJ1-3; D is undetermined. Germline values: CDR1 SGDLS, CDR2 YYNGEE. V was pared by 4 bases and J by 2 bases, with 10 bases between. The CDR3 contains 14 residues. The CDR3 is CASSPTGTGNTIYF. Here the CDR3 DNA reads TGTGCCAGCAGCCCTACGGGGACTGGAAACACCATATATTTT.

The gene calls are TRBV28 and TRBJ1-2, with 8 bases that match TRBD1. Per the germline V gene, CDR1 is MDHEN and CDR2 is SYDVKM. J gave up 8 bases and V 6 bases, and 8 bases lay outside the gene matches. The CDR3 totals 13 residues. This CDR3 reads CASSSGGLYGYTF. As DNA, the CDR3 is TGTGCCAGCAGCTCAGGGGGCCTTTACGGCTACACCTTC.

The chain carries TRBV19 and TRBJ1-1, with D perhaps TRBD1 (6 bases). This CDR3 spans 14 amino acids. V was pared by 6 bases and J by 1 base, with 12 bases between. CDR1 is LNHDA, CDR2 SQIVND, per germline (reference sequence). The CDR3 reads CASSAGQTNTEAFF. CDR3 in DNA: TGTGCCAGTAGCGCAGGACAGACGAACACTGAAGCTTTCTTT. The full variable domain, in which reference TRBV19 and TRBJ1-1 provide the parts outside the CDR3, is DGGITQSPKYLFRKEGQNVTLSCEQNLNHDAMYWYRQDPGQGLRLIYYSQIVNDFQKGDIAEGYSVSREKKESFPLTVTSAQKNPTAFYLCASSAGQTNTEAFFGQGTRLTVV.

The V gene is TRBV5-4, the J gene TRBJ2-7, with D possibly matching TRBD2 (6 bases). This CDR3 spans 14 amino acids. CDR1 and CDR2 from the germline V gene are SGHNT and YYREEE (reference sequence). Trimming took 4 bases from V and 7 from J, leaving 18 bases between them. CDR3 amino acids: CASSQDYPEREQYF. The DNA for the CDR3 is TGTGCCAGCAGCCAGGACTATCCGGAACGGGAGCAGTACTTC.

V gene TRBV7-8 combines with J gene TRBJ1-2; D gene uncertain. V was pared by 6 bases and J by 6 bases, with 20 bases between. The CDR3 spans 15 residues. Germline V gene data show CDR1 as SGHVS and CDR2 as FQNEAQ. The CDR3 sequence: CASSNERRLTNGYTF. The CDR3 DNA sequence: TGTGCCAGCAGTAACGAGCGGAGACTGACAAATGGCTACACCTTC.

This chain links TRBV27 with TRBJ2-7; 9 bases are a match to TRBD2. Germline V gene sequence: CDR1 MNHEY, CDR2 SMNVEV (reference sequence). The length of the CDR3 is 14 residues. Unmatched junction bases numbered 5, after V lost 3 bases and J lost 5 bases. CDR3 DNA sequence: TGTGCCAGCAGTTTCGGGGCTAGCGGGGACGAGCAGTACTTC. Translated: CASSFGASGDEQYF.

This chain connects TRBV5-1 to TRBJ2-3; TRBD1 agrees at 7 bases. The CDR3 consists of 15 residues. CDR1 and CDR2 (germline): SGHRS, YFSETQ. J gave up 0 bases and V 4 bases, and 5 bases lay outside the gene matches. CDR3 nucleotides: TGCGCCAGCAGCGGTGGGACAGTAAGCACAGATACGCAGTATTTT. Protein product: CASSGGTVSTDTQYF.

This clone appeared once. The rearrangement joins TRBV9 to TRBJ1-1; 10 bases align to TRBD1. CDR1 is SGDLS, CDR2 YYNGEE, per germline. The CDR3 contains 15 residues. V trimming: 4 bases; J trimming: 6 bases; junction bases outside the gene matches: 9. CDR3 nucleotide sequence: TGTGCCAGCAGCCCGGAGCCGGGACAGGGGTCTGAAGCTTTCTTT. It translates to CASSPEPGQGSEAFF. The variable domain in full, with the rest retrieved from reference TRBV9 and TRBJ1-1, is DSGVTQTPKHLITATGQRVTLRCSPRSGDLSVYWYQQSLDQGLQFLIQYYNGEERAKGNILERFSAQQFPDLHSELNLSSLELGDSALYFCASSPEPGQGSEAFFGQGTRLTVV.

Regarding this clone: Within the sample, other DNA sequences also encode this same CDR3. The rearrangement joins TRBV11-3 to TRBJ2-7; D possibly corresponds to TRBD2 (5 bases). Germline CDR1 is SGHNT and CDR2 is YENEEA. This CDR3 contains 12 residues. V dropped 0 bases and J dropped 7 bases, with 7 bases sitting between them. The CDR3 sequence is CASSLDRGEQYF. CDR3 in DNA: TGTGCCAGCAGCTTAGATCGAGGGGAGCAGTACTTC. Together with reference TRBV11-3 and TRBJ2-7, the CDR3 gives the full variable domain: EAGVVQSPRYKIIEKKQPVAFWCNPISGHNTLYWYLQNLGQGPELLIRYENEEAVDDSQLPKDRFSAERLKGVDSTLKIQPAELGDSAVYLCASSLDRGEQYFGPGTRLTVT.